These 14 T cell receptor beta chains were sequenced from one sample in a study of cytomegalovirus exposure and HLA in healthy donors (dated by TCRdb to about 2017). The library was produced with the immunoSEQ multiplex PCR assay. What TCRdb holds here is the immuneACCESS table cut down to in-frame rearrangements. Part of the clones is not present; checked against another copy, under half of the missing clones reflect an unresolved V gene, and the others are unexplained. In all, the sample holds roughly 220,000 clones, and 75% to 90% of those were seen once. Of the sample, more than 13% falls within the top ten clones. What was sequenced was PBMCs. The receptors were gathered from a woman in her 30s in good health and CMV-seropositive.

The chain uses TRBV6-5 and TRBJ2-5; TRBD2 agrees at 8 bases. This CDR3 has 13 amino acids. CDR1 and CDR2 from the germline V gene are MNHEY and SVGAGI. The ends lost 10 bases at V and 5 bases at J; junction bases unmatched: 9. This CDR3 reads CATFGGGEETQYF. In nucleotides, the CDR3 is TGTGCCACCTTCGGGGGGGGTGAGGAGACCCAGTACTTC.

The V call is TRBV6-5, the J call TRBJ1-2, with D tentatively TRBD1 (5 bases). CDR1 and CDR2 from the germline V gene are MNHEY and SVGAGI. V lost 5 bases to trimming and J lost 7 bases, with 11 bases between them. The CDR3 is 12 amino acids. The CDR3: CASSRGPLGYTF. The CDR3 bases are TGTGCCAGCAGTAGGGGCCCACTTGGCTACACCTTC.

The V and J genes are TRBV4-2 and TRBJ1-2, with D perhaps matching TRBD1 (5 bases). The CDR3 contains 14 residues. Germline assignment: CDR1 LGHNA and CDR2 YNFKEQ. V was trimmed by 3 bases and J by 5 bases, leaving 13 bases between them. CDR3 in DNA: TGTGCCAGCAGCCAGGCCCACCAGGGTTATGGCTACACCTTC. Translation gives CASSQAHQGYGYTF.

The chain combines TRBV7-6 with TRBJ2-3; the match to TRBD2 covers 11 bases. The germline V gene encodes CDR1 SGHVS and CDR2 FNYEAQ. CDR3 size: 15 residues. The V and J ends lost 4 bases and 6 bases, in that order; junction bases with no gene match: 6. CDR3 coding DNA: TGTGCCAGCAGCTCTCTAGCGGGAGGAGGTGATACGCAGTATTTT. Residues: CASSSLAGGGDTQYF.

The chain couples TRBV28 to TRBJ2-7; possibly TRBD2 for D (5 bases). V was clipped by 8 bases and J by 1 base, with 15 bases between them. This CDR3 contains 14 residues. Looked up from germline, CDR1 is MDHEN and CDR2 is SYDVKM. CDR3 sequence reads: CASGKIPGSYEQYF. The CDR3, as DNA: TGTGCCAGCGGGAAGATACCGGGGTCCTACGAGCAGTACTTC.

The gene calls are TRBV5-1 and TRBJ2-5; D is perhaps TRBD1 (6 bases). Germline loops: CDR1 SGHRS, CDR2 YFSETQ. CDR3 length: 13 residues. With 0 bases removed from V and 5 bases from J, the gap between germline ends came to 8 bases. Here the CDR3 reads CASSLDRVETQYF. The DNA of the CDR3 is TGCGCCAGCAGCTTGGACAGGGTTGAGACCCAGTACTTC. Drawing the rest from reference TRBV5-1 and TRBJ2-5, the complete variable domain is KAGVTQTPRYLIKTRGQQVTLSCSPISGHRSVSWYQQTPGQGLQFLFEYFSETQRNKGNFPGRFSGRQFSNSRSEMNVSTLELGDSALYLCASSLDRVETQYFGPGTRLLVL.

The V and J genes are TRBV12-5 and TRBJ1-2, with D hard to call. Trimming removed 6 bases at V and 2 bases at J, with 10 bases between. CDR3 length: 13 amino acids. Germline V CDR1 and CDR2: LGHNT, FRNRAP. DNA for the CDR3: TGTGCTAGTGGGATAGGCATAAACTATGGCTACACCTTC. Translated, it gives CASGIGINYGYTF.

This chain uses TRBV11-2 with TRBJ2-1; D is perhaps TRBD2 (5 bases). In germline, CDR1 is SGHAT, CDR2 FQNNGV. Trimming removed 1 base from V and 4 bases from J, with 8 bases in between. The CDR3 is 14 residues long. DNA of the CDR3: TGTGCCAGCAGCTTAGGGGGAGAATACAATGAGCAGTTCTTC. Protein: CASSLGGEYNEQFF.

The CDR3 loop reads CSVVRGQRTEAFF. Here the CDR3 DNA reads TGCAGCGTTGTCAGGGGGCAAAGGACTGAAGCTTTCTTT. The chain has TRBV29-1 and TRBJ1-1, with 8 bases fitting TRBD1. Looked up from germline, CDR1 is SQVTM and CDR2 is ANQGSEA. The CDR3 extends over 13 amino acids. Trimming cost V 4 bases and J 5 bases; bases outside gene matches: 6.

This rearrangement joins TRBV7-2 to TRBJ2-1, with no clear D. The V end was cut by 2 bases, the J end by 2 bases, with 7 bases between. This CDR3 has 14 residues. Germline CDR1 is SGHTA and CDR2 is FQGNSA. CDR3 sequence reads: CASSLRIAYNEQFF. Written as DNA, the CDR3 is TGTGCCAGCAGCTTACGGATCGCCTACAATGAGCAGTTCTTC.

V and J are TRBV5-6 and TRBJ2-1; 7 nucleotides line up with TRBD2. CDR1 and CDR2 from the germline V gene are SGHDT and YYEEEE. There are 15 residues in the CDR3. J gave up 8 bases and V 0 bases, and 8 bases lay outside the gene matches. The CDR3 protein is CASSLVGGSAYEQFF. The CDR3 bases are TGTGCCAGCAGCTTGGTTGGCGGGAGTGCCTATGAGCAGTTCTTC.

The V and J genes are TRBV5-1 and TRBJ2-7; the match to TRBD1 covers 7 bases. V was clipped by 4 bases and J by 2 bases; unmatched bases: 6. This CDR3 region has 14 residues. Germline V lookup: CDR1 SGHRS, CDR2 YFSETQ. The CDR3 DNA reads TGCGCCAGCAGCCCTGGGACAGTGCCCTACGAGCAGTACTTC. This encodes CASSPGTVPYEQYF.

CDR3 nucleotides: TGTGCCAGCAGTGAGACCCCCCGGGCGGGAGACTTATACAATGAGCAGTTCTTC. Translation: CASSETPRAGDLYNEQFF. The chain recombines TRBV2 with TRBJ2-1; TRBD2 matches at 7 bases. With 3 bases clipped from V and 4 bases from J, the junction kept 15 bases outside the gene matches. The V gene's germline CDR1 is SNHLY and CDR2 FYNNEI. The CDR3 is made up of 18 amino acids. The variable domain in full, with the rest retrieved from reference TRBV2 and TRBJ2-1, is EPEVTQTPSHQVTQMGQEVILRCVPISNHLYFYWYRQILGQKVEFLVSFYNNEISEKSEIFDDQFSVERPDGSNFTLKIRSTKLEDSAMYFCASSETPRAGDLYNEQFFGPGTRLTVL.

The chain is built from TRBV7-2 and TRBJ2-7, with 7 nucleotides matching TRBD1. V dropped 6 bases and J dropped 2; count of bases not matched to a gene: 7. CDR1 is SGHTA, CDR2 FQGNSA, per germline. The CDR3 consists of 14 residues. DNA of the CDR3: TGTGCCAGCAGTTTAAACAGGGGCGCCTACGAGCAGTACTTC. Encoded protein: CASSLNRGAYEQYF.